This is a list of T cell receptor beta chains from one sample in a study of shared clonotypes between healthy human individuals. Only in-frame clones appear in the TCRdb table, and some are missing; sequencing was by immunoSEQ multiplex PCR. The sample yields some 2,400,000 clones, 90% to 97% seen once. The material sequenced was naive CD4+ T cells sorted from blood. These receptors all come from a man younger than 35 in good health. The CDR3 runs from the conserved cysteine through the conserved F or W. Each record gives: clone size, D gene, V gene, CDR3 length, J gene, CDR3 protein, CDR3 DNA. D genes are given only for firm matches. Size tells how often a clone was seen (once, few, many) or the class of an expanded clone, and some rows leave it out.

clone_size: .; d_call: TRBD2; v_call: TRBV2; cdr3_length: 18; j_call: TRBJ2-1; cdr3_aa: CASSPGLASGRSYNEQFF; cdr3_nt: TGTGCCAGCAGTCCGGGACTAGCAAGCGGACGGTCCTACAATGAGCAGTTCTTC
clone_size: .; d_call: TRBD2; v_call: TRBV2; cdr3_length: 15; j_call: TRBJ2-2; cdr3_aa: CASSGTSGGTGELFF; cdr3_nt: TGTGCCAGCAGTGGGACTAGCGGGGGAACCGGGGAGCTGTTTTTT
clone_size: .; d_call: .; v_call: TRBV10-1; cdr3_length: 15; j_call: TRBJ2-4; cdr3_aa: CASSESSEGQNIQYF; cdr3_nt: TGCGCCAGCAGTGAGTCGTCAGAAGGCCAAAACATTCAGTACTTC
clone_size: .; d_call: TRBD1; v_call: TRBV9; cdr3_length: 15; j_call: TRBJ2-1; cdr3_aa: CASSVTGGPYNEQFF; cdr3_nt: TGTGCCAGCAGCGTTACAGGGGGACCCTACAATGAGCAGTTCTTC
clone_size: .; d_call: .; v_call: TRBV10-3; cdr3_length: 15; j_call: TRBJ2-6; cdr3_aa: CAISSGMLGANVLTF; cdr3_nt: TGTGCCATCAGTTCCGGGATGCTCGGGGCCAACGTCCTGACTTTC
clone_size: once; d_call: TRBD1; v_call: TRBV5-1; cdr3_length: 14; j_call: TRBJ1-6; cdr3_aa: CASSSPDRVGPLHF; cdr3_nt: TGCGCCAGCAGCTCGCCCGACAGGGTGGGACCCCTCCACTTT
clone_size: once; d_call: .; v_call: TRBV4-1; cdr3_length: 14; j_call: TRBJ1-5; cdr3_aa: CASSMSYSNQPQHF; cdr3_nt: TGCGCCAGCAGCATGTCTTATAGCAATCAGCCCCAGCATTTT
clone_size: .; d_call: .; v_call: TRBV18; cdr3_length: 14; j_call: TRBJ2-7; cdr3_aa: CASSPSEGSYEQYF; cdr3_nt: TGTGCCAGCTCACCCAGCGAGGGCTCCTACGAGCAGTACTTC
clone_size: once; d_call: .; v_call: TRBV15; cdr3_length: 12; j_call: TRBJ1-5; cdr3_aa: CASSWSNQPQHF; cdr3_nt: TGTGCCTCTTCCTGGAGCAATCAGCCCCAGCATTTT
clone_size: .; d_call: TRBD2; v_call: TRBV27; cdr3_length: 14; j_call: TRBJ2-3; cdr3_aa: CASSSAGRTDTQYF; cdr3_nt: TGTGCCAGCAGTTCAGCGGGGCGCACAGATACGCAGTATTTT
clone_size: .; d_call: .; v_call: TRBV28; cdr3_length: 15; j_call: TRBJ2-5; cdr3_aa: CASSLPVSAQETQYF; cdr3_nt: TGTGCCAGCAGTTTGCCGGTGAGCGCCCAAGAGACCCAGTACTTC
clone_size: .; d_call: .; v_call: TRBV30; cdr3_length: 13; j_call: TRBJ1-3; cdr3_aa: CAWASPPGNTIYF; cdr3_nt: TGTGCCTGGGCCTCCCCCCCGGGAAACACCATATATTTT
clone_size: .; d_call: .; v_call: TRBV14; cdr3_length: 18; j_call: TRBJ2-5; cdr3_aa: CASSLTPRLGVPQETQYF; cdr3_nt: TGTGCCAGCAGCCTCACTCCCCGACTTGGAGTACCCCAAGAGACCCAGTACTTC
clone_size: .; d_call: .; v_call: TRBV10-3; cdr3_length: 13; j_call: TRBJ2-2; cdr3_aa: CATGSEGYGELFF; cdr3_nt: TGTGCCACAGGAAGTGAAGGGTACGGGGAGCTGTTTTTT
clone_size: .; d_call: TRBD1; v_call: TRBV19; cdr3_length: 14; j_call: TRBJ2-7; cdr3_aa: CASTIGRGPYEQYF; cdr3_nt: TGTGCCAGTACCATAGGTAGGGGGCCCTACGAGCAGTACTTC
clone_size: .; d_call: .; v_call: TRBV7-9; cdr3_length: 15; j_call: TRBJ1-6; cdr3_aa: CASSPNTGGGSPLHF; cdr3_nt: TGTGCCAGCAGCCCCAATACAGGCGGGGGTTCACCCCTCCACTTT
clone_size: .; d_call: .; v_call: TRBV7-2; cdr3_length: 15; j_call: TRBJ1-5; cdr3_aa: CASSPEGGFNQPQHF; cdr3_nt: TGTGCCAGCAGCCCCGAGGGGGGGTTCAATCAGCCCCAGCATTTT
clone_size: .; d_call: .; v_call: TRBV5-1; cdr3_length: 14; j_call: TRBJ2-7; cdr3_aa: CASSLPSYPDEQYF; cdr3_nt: TGCGCCAGCAGCTTGCCTTCGTACCCGGACGAGCAGTACTTC
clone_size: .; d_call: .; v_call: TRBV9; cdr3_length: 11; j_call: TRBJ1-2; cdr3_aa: CASSSGLGYTF; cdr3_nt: TGTGCCAGCAGTTCAGGGTTGGGCTACACCTTC
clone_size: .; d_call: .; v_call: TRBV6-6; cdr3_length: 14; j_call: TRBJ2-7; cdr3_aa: CASSYFGGAYEQYF; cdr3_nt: TGTGCCAGCAGTTACTTCGGAGGAGCCTACGAGCAGTACTTC
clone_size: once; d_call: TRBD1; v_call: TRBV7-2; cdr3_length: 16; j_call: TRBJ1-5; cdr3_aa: CASSLVEGQGNQPQHF; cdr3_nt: TGTGCCAGCAGCTTAGTAGAGGGACAGGGCAATCAGCCCCAGCATTTT
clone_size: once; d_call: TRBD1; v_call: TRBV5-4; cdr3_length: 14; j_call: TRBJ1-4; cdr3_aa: CASSLGQPNEKLFF; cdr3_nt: TGTGCCAGCAGCCTGGGACAGCCTAATGAAAAACTGTTTTTT
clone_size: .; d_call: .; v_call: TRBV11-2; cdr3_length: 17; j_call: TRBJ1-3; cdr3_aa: CASSLLGGTLSGNTIYF; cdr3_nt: TGTGCCAGCAGCTTACTTGGGGGTACTCTCTCAGGAAACACCATATATTTT
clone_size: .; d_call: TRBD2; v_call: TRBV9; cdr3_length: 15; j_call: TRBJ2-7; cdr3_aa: CASSQTSGSSYEQYF; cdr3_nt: TGTGCCAGCAGCCAAACTAGCGGGAGCTCCTACGAGCAGTACTTC
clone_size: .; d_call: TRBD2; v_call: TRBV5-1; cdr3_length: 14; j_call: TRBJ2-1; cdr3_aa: CASSLTAGVNEQFF; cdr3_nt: TGCGCCAGCAGCTTGACAGCGGGAGTCAATGAGCAGTTCTTC
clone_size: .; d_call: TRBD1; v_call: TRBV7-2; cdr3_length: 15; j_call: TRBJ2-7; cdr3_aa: CASSEDRTGVAEQYF; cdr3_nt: TGTGCCAGCAGCGAAGATCGGACAGGGGTCGCCGAGCAGTACTTC
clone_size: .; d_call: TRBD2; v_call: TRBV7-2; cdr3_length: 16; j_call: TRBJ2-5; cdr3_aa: CASSLQAAGVGETQYF; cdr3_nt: TGTGCCAGCAGCTTACAGGCAGCGGGAGTTGGAGAGACCCAGTACTTC
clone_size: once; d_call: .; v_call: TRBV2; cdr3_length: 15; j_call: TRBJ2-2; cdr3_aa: CASNPQGTDTGELFF; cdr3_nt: TGTGCCAGCAACCCCCAGGGGACCGACACCGGGGAGCTGTTTTTT
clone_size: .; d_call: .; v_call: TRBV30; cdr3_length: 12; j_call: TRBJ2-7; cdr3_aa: CAWRPASYEQYF; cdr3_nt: TGTGCCTGGAGGCCGGCCTCCTACGAGCAGTACTTC
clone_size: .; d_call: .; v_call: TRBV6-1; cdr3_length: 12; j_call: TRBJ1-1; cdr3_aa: CASRAPGPEAFF; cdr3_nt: TGTGCCAGCAGGGCTCCGGGACCCGAAGCTTTCTTT
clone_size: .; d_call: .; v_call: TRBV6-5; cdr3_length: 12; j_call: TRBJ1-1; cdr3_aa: CASSPFGAEAFF; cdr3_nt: TGTGCCAGCAGCCCCTTCGGTGCTGAAGCTTTCTTT
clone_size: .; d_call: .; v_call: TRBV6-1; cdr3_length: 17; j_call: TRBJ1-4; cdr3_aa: CASSEALLRASNEKLFF; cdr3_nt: TGTGCCAGCAGTGAAGCGCTTCTTAGGGCCTCTAATGAAAAACTGTTTTTT